This T cell receptor (beta chain) was observed in a study of blood T cell repertoires in COVID-19. For the study at large: Acute-phase and convalescent COVID-19 samples originated in the United States, Italy and Spain.

This clone appeared a single time. This CDR3 is 16 amino acids long. V was clipped by 5 bases and J by 4 bases; unmatched bases: 11. CDR1 is SGHTA and CDR2 is FQGNSA in the germline V gene. The table came from immunoSEQ multiplex PCR; TCRdb's copy has only in-frame clones and leaves some out. In the table there are fewer than 350,000 clones, around 90% of which are singletons. The TCR comes from a middle-aged woman with acute COVID-19. Sequenced sample: PBMCs or T cells enriched from blood (not recorded which). The rearrangement links TRBV7-2 to TRBJ1-5, with 7 bases lining up with TRBD1. DNA of the CDR3: TGTGCCAGCAGCGAACGGGGACAGTTACAGAATCAGCCCCAGCATTTT. Translating gives CASSERGQLQNQPQHF.